The 3 T cell receptor beta chains reported below all come from one sample, sequenced in a study of regulatory T cells in long-lasting Graves disease. TCR beta libraries were built with iRepertoire HTBI primers and Arm-PCR of CDR3 regions. TCRdb used MiXCR to reprocess the multiplex PCR reads, holding one entry per CDR3 protein. The data show 450,000 to 600,000 distinct CDR3 sequences, roughly 13% seen once. Time point specified: newly diagnosed GD, antithyroid drugs for less than 3 months. The TCR library was prepared using RNA isolated from PBMCs. These data were likewise used in another study, on T cells in Graves' hyperthyroidism and ophthalmopathy.

Source: peripheral blood mononuclear cells (PBMCs), taken at new diagnosis, from a patient treated with antithyroid drugs. These receptor sequences come from a man aged 30 to 45 with Graves disease.

This clonotype was detected only a few times. The chain has TRBV19 and TRBJ2-2, with D perhaps matching TRBD1 (5 bases). The germline CDR1 and CDR2 sequences are LNHDA and SQIVND (reference sequence). The CDR3 runs to 15 residues. The germline V and J ends were trimmed by 3 bases and 1 base, with 9 bases remaining between them. CDR3: CASSIYTGNTGELFF. CDR3 nucleotide sequence: TGTGCCAGTAGTATTTATACAGGGAACACCGGGGAGCTGTTTTTT.

This clonotype was seen many times. The chain has TRBV6-1 and TRBJ2-7; D may be TRBD1 (6 bases). The CDR3 loop spans 14 amino acids. V shed 5 bases and J shed 7 bases, with 18 bases lying between them. Germline loops: CDR1 MNHNS, CDR2 SASEGT. CDR3 residues: CASSTSIGTPEQYF. The CDR3 nucleotides read TGTGCCAGCAGTACAAGCATCGGGACACCGGAGCAGTACTTC.

The chain uses TRBV14 and TRBJ1-2; TRBD1 is a possible D gene (5 bases). Deletions cut 0 bases from V and 5 bases from J, with 25 bases between. Germline CDR1 reads SGHDN; CDR2 reads FVKESK. CDR3 length: 19 amino acids. The CDR3 DNA follows: TGTGCCAGCAGCCAAGAACGGGGAGGGACTCCGCGTCGGATTTATGGCTACACCTTC. Protein sequence: CASSQERGGTPRRIYGYTF.